The present T cell receptor (beta chain) was sequenced within a study of cytomegalovirus exposure and HLA in healthy donors. Background on the study: About 85 million unique TCR sequences came from HLA-typed donors in an early release.

Both 60 Vbeta primers and 13 Jbeta primers went into the PCR. Under the authors' procedure: In a later analysis, of 79 million or so unique beta chains, about 12 million appeared in at least two donors. Method: immunoSEQ multiplex PCR; TCRdb's copy keeps in-frame clones and lacks some. That table is the source of V, J and clone size, and D and trimming were worked out from the DNA. This table has 95,000 to 130,000 clones, around 75% appearing once. Germline V lookup: CDR1 PRHDT, CDR2 FYEKMQ (reference sequence). The CDR3 totals 18 residues. V was clipped by 5 bases and J by 6 bases; unmatched bases: 12.

The receptor comes from a woman between 18 and 29 years old in good health and CMV-seronegative. Input material: PBMCs. This chain uses TRBV13 with TRBJ2-1; 14 bases map to TRBD2. CDR3 nucleotide sequence: TGTGCCAGCAGCAGACTAGCGGGGGGGCCTGGATCGGTCAATGAGCAGTTCTTC. It translates to CASSRLAGGPGSVNEQFF.